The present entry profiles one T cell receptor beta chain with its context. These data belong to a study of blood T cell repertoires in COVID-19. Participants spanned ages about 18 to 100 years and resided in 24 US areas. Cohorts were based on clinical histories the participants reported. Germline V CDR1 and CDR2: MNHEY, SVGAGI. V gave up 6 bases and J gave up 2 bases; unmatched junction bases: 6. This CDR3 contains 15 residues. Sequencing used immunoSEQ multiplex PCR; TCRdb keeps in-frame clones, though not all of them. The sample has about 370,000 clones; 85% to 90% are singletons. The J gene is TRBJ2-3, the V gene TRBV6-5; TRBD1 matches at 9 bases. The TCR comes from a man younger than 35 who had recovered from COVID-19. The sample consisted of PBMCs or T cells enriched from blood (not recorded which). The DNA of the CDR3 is TGTGCCAGCAGAAACCGGGACAGGGTCACAGATACGCAGTATTTT. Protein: CASRNRDRVTDTQYF.